These 30 T cell receptor beta chains originate from one sample sequenced in a study of blood T cells in healthy people across ages. Together with a sample-barcoded 5' primer, a J-beta primer mix was included in a second PCR lasting roughly 6 to 12 cycles. One entry per CDR3 protein, called by TCRdb with MiXCR from the 5' RACE reads. The table includes about 1.8 million distinct CDR3 sequences, around half detected once. Material for sequencing was blood. Receptors were obtained from a woman aged 40 to 50 in good health.

This clonotype showed up just once. This sequence joins TRBV9 and TRBJ1-2, with D perhaps matching TRBD1 (6 bases). The CDR3 sequence is 16 residues long. Germline V gives CDR1 SGDLS, CDR2 YYNGEE. V was shortened by 2 bases and J by 4 bases, with 18 bases between the two germline ends. CDR3 region: CASSVNREALGYGYTF. CDR3 DNA: TGTGCCAGCAGCGTGAACAGGGAGGCCCTTGGCTATGGCTACACCTTC.

The chain combines TRBV28 with TRBJ1-2, with D possibly TRBD1 on 6 matching bases. Germline CDR1 reads MDHEN; CDR2 reads SYDVKM. The CDR3 totals 16 residues. V was shortened by 2 bases and J by 0 bases, with 13 bases between the two germline ends. The CDR3 DNA sequence: TGTGCCAGCAGTTTACCAGGGACACCTACTAACTATGGCTACACCTTC. This gives the protein CASSLPGTPTNYGYTF.

The chain employs TRBV10-2 and TRBJ1-5, with TRBD1 matching over 8 bases. The CDR3 totals 16 residues. With V trimmed by 4 bases and J by 3 bases, 8 bases remained unmatched. Germline V CDR1 and CDR2: WSHSY, SAAADI. CDR3 DNA sequence: TGCGCCAGCAGTGGGACAGGGAACATACTCAATCAGCCCCAGCATTTT. The encoded protein is CASSGTGNILNQPQHF.

The rearrangement links TRBV18 to TRBJ2-3; no clear D. V lost 1 base, J lost 4 bases, and 9 bases lay in between. The CDR3 sequence is 14 residues long. Germline V gene sequence: CDR1 KGHSH, CDR2 LQKENI. The CDR3 coding sequence is TGTGCCAGCTCACCACAGTTAGGTTCAGATACGCAGTATTTT. Amino acids: CASSPQLGSDTQYF.

This chain uses TRBV20-1 with TRBJ1-4; D may be TRBD1 (5 bases). The CDR3 has 17 amino acids. Deletions cut 0 bases from V and 9 bases from J, with 23 bases between. In germline, CDR1 is DFQATT, CDR2 SNEGSKA (reference sequence). The CDR3 bases are TGCAGTGCTAGAGATCTCGGGGCACGAAGTGGGTTGCAAAAACTGTTTTTT. It translates to CSARDLGARSGLQKLFF.

The V call is TRBV24-1, the J call TRBJ2-1; 11 positions agree with TRBD2. Looked up from germline, CDR1 is KGHDR and CDR2 is SFDVKD. The CDR3 loop spans 16 amino acids. Losses at the gene ends were 5 bases for V and 5 bases for J; bases not matched to a gene: 7. The CDR3 DNA sequence: TGTGCCACCAGTGCTATAGGGACTAGCGGAAACAATGAGCAGTTCTTC. This sequence encodes CATSAIGTSGNNEQFF.

The chain joins TRBV10-3 to TRBJ2-5; D not resolved. This CDR3 comprises 13 residues. Between the trimmed V and J ends, which lost 11 bases and 5 bases, there was a span of 18 bases. Germline loops: CDR1 ENHRY, CDR2 SYGVKD. The CDR3 coding sequence is TGTGCCTCTCGCGGCGAGGTTCGGGAGACCCAGTACTTC. This sequence encodes CASRGEVRETQYF.

Written as DNA, the CDR3 is TGTGCCAGCAGCTTAGGCCGCCCTGACTATGGCTACACCTTC. Its protein product is CASSLGRPDYGYTF. The rearrangement links TRBV7-2 to TRBJ1-2; D is uncertain. Trimming stripped 1 base from V and 3 bases from J, with 9 bases between. The CDR3 runs to 14 residues. CDR1 and CDR2 (germline): SGHTA, FQGNSA.

The chain has TRBV4-3 and TRBJ1-4, with 7 bases identical to TRBD1. J lost 8 bases, V lost 4 bases, and 10 bases had no gene match. Germline CDR1 is LGHNA and CDR2 is YSLEER. CDR3 length equals 15 residues. The CDR3 DNA reads TGCGCCAGCAGCCGGACGGCAGGGGGGGGAGAAAAACTGTTTTTT. It codes for CASSRTAGGGEKLFF.

This clonotype has more than one count but fewer than ten. The gene calls are TRBV12-3 or TRBV12-4 and TRBJ2-7; D not certain. The DNA end favors TRBJ2-5, so the J call may be wrong. The CDR3 has 13 amino acids. The CDR3 is CASSFVRSETQYF. In DNA form, the CDR3 reads TGTGCCAGCAGTTTTGTGCGGAGTGAGACCCAGTACTTC.

This chain connects TRBV5-6 to TRBJ2-5; 7 bases are a match to TRBD1. The J call may be incorrect, as the DNA end agrees better with TRBJ2-7. The germline V gene encodes CDR1 SGHDT and CDR2 YYEEEE. This CDR3 contains 14 residues. This CDR3 is CASSSSGTVYEQYF. The DNA of the CDR3 is TGTGCCAGCAGCTCGTCCGGGACAGTCTACGAGCAGTACTTC.

V gene TRBV12-3 or TRBV12-4 combines with J gene TRBJ2-3; 12 positions match TRBD2. Germline trimming cut 5 bases from V and 3 bases from J; bases unmatched to any gene: 15. This CDR3 comprises 19 residues. CDR3 DNA: TGTGCCAGCAGTCGACTACCCATGACTAGCGGGAGATCTACAGATACGCAGTATTTT. Residues: CASSRLPMTSGRSTDTQYF.

This rearrangement joins TRBV29-1 to TRBJ1-1, with a tentative D call TRBD1 (6 bases). Trimming pared 4 bases from V and 5 bases from J, leaving 14 bases between. This CDR3 region has 13 residues. Germline CDR1 and CDR2: SQVTM and ANQGSEA. Here the CDR3 DNA reads TGCAGCGTTGGGGGGGGCGCGGGAACTGAAGCTTTCTTT. Its protein is CSVGGGAGTEAFF.

The chain couples TRBV20-1 to TRBJ2-1, with 10 nucleotides matching TRBD2. Germline assignment: CDR1 DFQATT and CDR2 SNEGSKA (reference sequence). With 7 bases clipped from V and 9 bases from J, the junction kept 9 bases outside the gene matches. The CDR3 contains 13 residues. CDR3 coding DNA: TGCAGTGGGGTAGCGGGGGGACTTAGTGAGCAGTTCTTC. As protein: CSGVAGGLSEQFF.

Of note for this clonotype: This clone may be a read error of a much larger clone one base away. The chain employs TRBV20-1 and TRBJ2-7; 9 bases agree with TRBD2. Germline V gives CDR1 DFQATT, CDR2 SNEGSKA (reference sequence). V trimming: 0 bases; J trimming: 7 bases; junction bases outside the gene matches: 10. This CDR3 region has 15 residues. CDR3 residues: CSARDWIAGVHEQYF. CDR3 nucleotides: TGCAGTGCTAGAGATTGGATAGCGGGAGTCCATGAGCAGTACTTC.

The rearrangement links TRBV13 to TRBJ1-1, with D unresolved. The CDR3 is 14 amino acids. Trimming took 5 bases from V and 6 from J, leaving 16 bases between them. Germline assignment: CDR1 PRHDT and CDR2 FYEKMQ (reference sequence). The CDR3 here is CASSKGGYIAEAFF. The CDR3 DNA is TGTGCCAGCAGCAAAGGAGGGTATATCGCTGAAGCTTTCTTT.

This sequence joins TRBV9 and TRBJ2-7; TRBD1 aligns across 12 bases. Gene TRBJ2-4 matches the end of the DNA better, so the J call may be wrong. Germline V lookup: CDR1 SGDLS, CDR2 YYNGEE. CDR3 size: 19 residues. CDR3 amino acids: CASSVENGTGGQGRNIQYF. The CDR3 nucleotides read TGTGCCAGCAGCGTAGAGAACGGGACAGGGGGCCAGGGAAGAAACATTCAGTACTTC.

The chain uses TRBV24-1 and TRBJ2-3; D gene unclear. The germline V gene encodes CDR1 KGHDR and CDR2 SFDVKD. The CDR3 totals 14 residues. V was pared by 6 bases and J by 6 bases, with 15 bases between. The CDR3 reads CATSPAMGLDTQYF. Here the CDR3 DNA reads TGTGCCACCAGTCCGGCGATGGGCCTGGATACGCAGTATTTT.

This clonotype was detected only a few times. The chain's CDR3 is CASSKREPGANVLTF. CDR3 in DNA: TGTGCCAGCAGCAAACGGGAACCTGGGGCCAACGTCCTGACTTTC. This rearrangement joins TRBV7-9 to TRBJ2-6; the D gene is possibly TRBD2 (5 bases). Deletions cut 5 bases from V and 2 bases from J, with 10 bases between. The CDR3 spans 15 residues. The germline V gene has CDR1 SEHNR and CDR2 FQNEAQ (reference sequence).

The gene calls are TRBV7-2 and TRBJ2-7; D might be TRBD2 (5 bases). V gave up 4 bases and J gave up 0 bases, with 10 bases separating them. There are 14 residues in the CDR3. CDR1 and CDR2 from the germline V gene are SGHTA and FQGNSA. The DNA for the CDR3 is TGTGCCAGCAGCTCCGCCGAGGGCTCCTACGAGCAGTACTTC. The encoded protein is CASSSAEGSYEQYF.

V gene TRBV25-1 combines with J gene TRBJ1-2; TRBD1 matches at 7 bases. CDR1 MGHDK and CDR2 SYGVNS come from the germline V gene. V lost 3 bases and J lost 8; bases outside the gene matches: 15. This CDR3 spans 16 amino acids. The CDR3 region has the DNA TGTGCCAGCAGTGAGGCGGGTCCCAGGGGGGTCGAAGGCTACACCTTC. As protein: CASSEAGPRGVEGYTF.

The CDR3 region is CASSESPQGGLDSPLHF. The CDR3 DNA reads as TGTGCCAGCAGTGAATCCCCCCAGGGCGGGCTAGATTCACCCCTCCACTTT. This chain uses TRBV6-1 with TRBJ1-6; D might be TRBD1 (5 bases). The V end lost 2 bases, the J end lost 8 bases, and 19 bases lay between the germline ends. CDR3 size: 17 residues. CDR1 MNHNS and CDR2 SASEGT come from the germline V gene.

The table lists this clonotype with a few counts. In nucleotides, the CDR3 is TGCAGCGTACGGACGGCTCCCTACGAGCAGTACTTC. Its translation is CSVRTAPYEQYF. V is TRBV29-1 and J is TRBJ2-7, with unresolved D. Trimming shortened V by 6 bases and J by 2 bases, and 11 bases separated the two germline ends. This CDR3 contains 12 residues. Germline values: CDR1 SQVTM, CDR2 ANQGSEA.

The chain carries TRBV7-2 and TRBJ2-7, with D unclear. Trimming took 4 bases from V and 2 from J, leaving 9 bases between them. CDR3 length: 13 residues. The germline CDR1 and CDR2 sequences are SGHTA and FQGNSA. The CDR3: CASSCGSAYEQYF. In DNA, the CDR3 is TGTGCCAGCAGCTGTGGGTCGGCCTACGAGCAGTACTTC.

The chain recombines TRBV27 with TRBJ2-1, with TRBD1 as a possible D gene (5 bases). The CDR3 extends over 15 amino acids. Germline V gene lookup returns CDR1 MNHEY and CDR2 SMNVEV (reference sequence). The V gene lost 4 bases and the J gene lost 6 bases, with 16 bases spanning the gap. The CDR3 region has the DNA TGTGCCAGCAGTTCACAGGTGGAATTAGGCAATGAGCAGTTCTTC. Translating it yields CASSSQVELGNEQFF.

The genes are TRBV20-1 and TRBJ2-1; D uncertain. V gave up 6 bases and J gave up 5 bases, with 14 bases separating them. The CDR3 totals 13 residues. The V gene's germline CDR1 is DFQATT and CDR2 SNEGSKA (reference sequence). CDR3 DNA sequence: TGCAGTGCCTGCTCGCAGGCCGACAATGAGCAGTTCTTC. This gives the protein CSACSQADNEQFF.

This clonotype appeared a single time. The chain links TRBV7-9 to TRBJ1-2, with D maybe TRBD1 (6 bases). Trimming removed 2 bases from V and 8 bases from J, with 24 bases in between. There are 17 residues in the CDR3. Germline lookup yields CDR1 SEHNR and CDR2 FQNEAQ (reference sequence). CDR3 amino acids: CASSLKAQGLVLGGYTF. The CDR3 region has the DNA TGTGCCAGCAGCTTAAAGGCGCAGGGGTTGGTTCTGGGAGGCTACACCTTC.

The chain couples TRBV5-1 to TRBJ2-5, with unresolved D. CDR3 size: 14 residues. The V gene lost 0 bases and the J gene lost 2 bases, with 8 bases spanning the gap. Germline assignment: CDR1 SGHRS and CDR2 YFSETQ. The CDR3 DNA is TGCGCCAGCAGCTTGGCAAAAACTCAAGAGACCCAGTACTTC. As protein: CASSLAKTQETQYF.

The chain recombines TRBV2 with TRBJ2-7; D is possibly TRBD1 (5 bases). CDR3 length: 15 amino acids. V gave up 6 bases and J gave up 3 bases, with 18 bases separating them. CDR1 and CDR2 from the germline V gene are SNHLY and FYNNEI. The CDR3 DNA follows: TGTGCCAGCAGAAGAAGGGGTGGAATGAGCTACGAGCAGTACTTC. This sequence encodes CASRRRGGMSYEQYF. Full variable domain (missing parts from reference TRBV2 and TRBJ2-7): EPEVTQTPSHQVTQMGQEVILRCVPISNHLYFYWYRQILGQKVEFLVSFYNNEISEKSEIFDDQFSVERPDGSNFTLKIRSTKLEDSAMYFCASRRRGGMSYEQYFGPGTRLTVT.

The V and J genes are TRBV5-5 and TRBJ2-5; D call uncertain. Looked up from germline, CDR1 is SGHKS and CDR2 is YYEKEE (reference sequence). V was trimmed by 0 bases and J by 5 bases, leaving 14 bases between them. This CDR3 contains 15 residues. The CDR3 reads CASSLDGTVQETQYF. CDR3 sequence (DNA): TGTGCCAGCAGCTTGGATGGAACGGTCCAGGAGACCCAGTACTTC. Supplemented by reference TRBV5-5 and TRBJ2-5, the full variable domain reads DAGVTQSPTHLIKTRGQQVTLRCSPISGHKSVSWYQQVLGQGPQFIFQYYEKEERGRGNFPDRFSARQFPNYSSELNVNALLLGDSALYLCASSLDGTVQETQYFGPGTRLLVL.